This TCR beta chain was identified during a study of cytomegalovirus exposure and HLA in healthy donors (TCRdb year 2017). Some background on the complete study: An earlier analysis of approximately 550 of the donors reported about 250 Gb of sequence data and 100 million to 130 million unique TCR beta sequences from roughly 180 million T cells. Approximately 310 gigabases of sequencing data and roughly 90 million unique TCR sequences were included in an early release covering 500 to 750 HLA-typed donors. Among the roughly 430 genotyped donors, around 81% belonged to the genetic ancestry cluster associated with self-reported Caucasian donors. The study aimed to test whether signatures of past pathogen exposure could be identified by cataloging public T cell receptors. The study used immunosequencing to profile the T cell repertoires of approximately 630 subjects and linked those repertoires to cytomegalovirus serostatus. Besides the first cohort of 666 subjects, a separate validation cohort made up of 120 different subjects was used. The study combined high-throughput TCR immunosequencing, statistical association of individual TCRs with disease status, and machine learning to predict cytomegalovirus infection status. A later analysis re-analyzed previously published TCR beta repertoires from roughly 630 donors and added high-resolution HLA genotyping to study TCR occurrence patterns. Rather than drawing on any new phenotypic data, the later analysis identified candidate immune exposures from TCR beta sequences and the way those sequences occurred across donors. To decide whether each TCR beta V gene segment behaved as functional or pseudogenic, an earlier analysis of approximately 620 of the donors relied on high-throughput TCR beta sequencing. Donor age, sex, ethnicity and CMV serostatus were compiled together with the repertoire data. Genome-wide SNP genotypes for about 65% of the roughly 670 donors were used in a later genetic analysis, which treated that subset as a discovery cohort. All discovery cohort repertoires had been generated on a single sequencing platform. Class I and class II HLA loci were covered by the typing at four-digit resolution. Typing coverage differed by locus: A, B, C, DRB1 and DQB1 were typed in roughly 629-630 donors, DQA1 in roughly 500, DPA1 in over 600, and DPB1 in approximately 450. About five DR-DQ haplotypes were treated as single units for association and clustering because of strong linkage in the cohort. Among about 400 genotyped donors of the cohort, an average of about 240,000 unique TCR beta nucleotide sequences was sequenced per donor, of which 15% to 20% were non-productive. Broader findings and caveats from the paper: The earlier analysis of some 540 of the donors excluded roughly 17 rarely observed V segments, including chromosome 9 orphons, because counts were too low. A later analysis found that TCR association rates varied across HLA loci, with DRB1 alleles showing the most associated TCRs and HLA-C alleles the fewest. According to a later genetic analysis, donors in an Asian-associated ancestry cluster had fewer N-insertions in productive TCRs than the approximately 670-donor mean. A later analysis found that HLA-associated TCR beta chains were more clonally expanded and had lower generation probabilities than equally common non-associated chains. The study listed 150 to 200 TCR beta chains as associated with cytomegalovirus. Strong co-occurrence of HLA alleles, especially DR and DQ, made assigning TCR associations to individual alleles difficult. The classifier was reported to diagnose cytomegalovirus status with high specificity and sensitivity in both the original cohort and the validation cohort. According to a later analysis, parvovirus B19, influenza, CMV and Epstein-Barr virus appeared linked to several top co-occurrence clusters. Because HLA typing was missing for some donors at each locus, association tests included only the typed subset. This cohort had only TCR beta chains sequenced, and the lack of alpha or paired-chain data limited which features could be detected. The sequencing pipeline was judged likely to have produced a cluster of highly shared sequence variants as a technical artifact. A further reported finding was that TCR beta sequences accurately predicted the HLA-A and HLA-B alleles for most subjects in the first cohort. Correlated functional status among segregating V segments might be attributable to linkage disequilibrium, but an unknown experimental factor could not be ruled out. Across donors, most TCR sequences were observed very rarely, whereas some public TCRs were present in many individuals. In an earlier analysis of more than 450 of the donors, most TCR beta V segments were observed in productive rearrangements about 90% or about 30% of the time, broadly matching IMGT annotations. A later analysis found that most CMV-associated TCR beta chains appeared HLA-restricted, with HLA associations seemingly driven largely by CMV exposure. The authors suggested that the approach could potentially be generalized to other disease states and immunological phenotypes. The only immune exposure information available for the cohort was CMV serostatus. The presence/absence analyses assumed that sequencing depth was roughly uniform across donors, and that assumption may not be true. An association between a missense DCLRE1C variant and V-gene and J-gene trimming of TCR beta chains was found in a later genetic analysis and replicated in an independent cohort. A few of the identified cytomegalovirus-associated TCR beta chains were confirmed in vitro to be specific for cytomegalovirus antigens. The 87-base-pair reads could not distinguish some IMGT-functional V segments, including TRBV6-2 and TRBV6-3, so those segments were excluded. Specific HLA alleles were associated with 18,000 or so TCR beta sequences at a false discovery rate of 0.05 in a later analysis.

CDR1 and CDR2, looked up from the germline V gene (reference sequence), are LNHNV and YYDKDF. From the cysteine up to the phenylalanine, the CDR3 has a length of 17 residues. Just CDR3 DNA is preserved here, 51 bases in frame from base 1. From V the trimming removes 1 base and from J it removes 5 bases, while the gene matches leave 10 bases of the junction unaccounted for. The method was the immunoSEQ multiplex PCR assay. For the multiplex PCR, a mixture combining 60 forward primers for TCR Vbeta segments and 13 reverse primers for TCR Jbeta segments was used. A multiplex PCR assay on genomic DNA amplified the CDR3 region of rearranged TCR beta genes. Amplified TCR beta libraries were sequenced as 87-base-pair reads on the Illumina HiSeq System. On the authors' methods: Across the roughly 640 repertoires, a later analysis counted tens of millions of unique TCR beta chains, approximately 10 million of which were shared by at least two donors. Raw reads were error-corrected and collapsed into unique sequences with a nearest-neighbor algorithm that merged closely related sequences to remove PCR and sequencing errors. To assign V, D and J gene segments, CDR3 sequences were aligned to IMGT reference sequences. Each retained sequence needed at least a six-nucleotide match to both a V gene segment and a J gene segment. A rearrangement was called productive if the CDR3 had no stop codons and remained in frame with V and J, and every other rearrangement was called non-productive. CDR3 was defined by IMGT convention, running from the second conserved V-encoded cysteine to the conserved J-encoded phenylalanine. The earlier analysis of about 640 of the donors excluded any sequence lacking an unambiguous match to a single V gene segment. An earlier analysis of 450 to 650 of the donors called V segments functional above 56.7% productive rearrangements and segregating when the between-donor standard deviation exceeded 5%. A statistical classification framework was built to diagnose cytomegalovirus status from the catalog of TCR beta chain sequences. A later analysis assigned V and J genes by comparing TCR nucleotide sequences with IMGT/GENE-DB human TR gene sequences. Using the TCRdist pipeline, a later analysis assigned CDR3 sequences along with most-parsimonious VDJ recombination scenarios. In a later analysis, each TCR beta chain was defined by its CDR3 amino acid sequence together with its V-gene family, and reads without a unique V-gene family were excluded. A later analysis removed over 500 highly shared, low-generation-probability nucleotide sequences to deal with suspected cross-contamination and a sequencing artifact. In a later analysis, a clonal expansion index was calculated for each public chain from normalized within-repertoire ranks of inferred template counts. In a later analysis, generation probabilities were computed with a VDJ recombination model fitted to out-of-frame rearrangements, and the resulting probabilities were checked against IGoR. A later analysis scored TCR-TCR, TCR-HLA and TCR-CMV co-occurrence with hypergeometric tests, applying a repertoire-size bias correction to TCR pairs. A later analysis estimated false discovery rates by permuting HLA or CMV assignments 20 times. A later analysis grouped co-occurring TCRs with DBSCAN, adding TCRdist sequence similarity when clustering within HLA-allele-positive subsets. For co-occurrence clustering, repertoires with fewer than 30,000 or more than 120,000 public chains were excluded, along with roughly five repertoires with anomalous nucleotide sharing. Drawn from immuneACCESS, this table holds only the in-frame rearrangements with V and J called that TCRdb kept. Clones are partly lost; checked studies trace under half to an unresolved V gene and leave the rest unexplained. V and J calls plus clone size are reproduced from that table; the DNA served to infer D and trimming. The sample yields 100,000 or so clones; about 80% were counted once. The top ten hold roughly 12% of the sample.

In total, fewer than 750 healthy bone marrow donors made up the cohort. All cohort members were sampled while nominally healthy, although unrecorded immune exposures were likely present. The donor tested CMV seropositive, placing the donor among the 290 or so seropositive members of the cohort. Every donor gave a peripheral blood sample, and the peripheral blood mononuclear cells from that sample were used for TCR beta sequencing. The Qiagen DNeasy Blood Extraction Kit was used to extract genomic DNA from the blood cell samples. Only one count was recorded for this clone. Its cognate antigen has yet to be identified. Base quality data are lacking; no much larger clone is found one base away.

Sequencing input: PBMCs. The sequence was obtained from a woman aged 40-49 years in good health and CMV-seropositive. The chain is assembled from TRBV15 and TRBJ1-2; TRBD1 agrees with 10 junctional bases. The CDR3 is CATSRVWGQGPLYGYTF. The nucleotide sequence is given as TGTGCCACCAGCAGAGTCTGGGGACAGGGGCCTCTTTATGGCTACACCTTC. The CDR3 plus the reference TRBV15 and TRBJ1-2 genes for the other parts give the full variable domain: DAMVIQNPRYQVTQFGKPVTLSCSQTLNHNVMYWYQQKSSQAPKLLFHYYDKDFNNEADTPDNFQSRRPNTSFCFLDIRSPGLGDTAMYLCATSRVWGQGPLYGYTFGSGTRLTVV.